This TCR beta chain originates from a study of cytomegalovirus exposure and HLA in healthy donors. As to this clone: Its antigen remains unidentified.

Study results and limitations: As a later analysis revealed, the rate of TCR association differed by HLA locus, with DRB1 most and HLA-C fewest. A later analysis found common viral pathogens apparently linked to several of the most significant clusters.

Primers for the PCR totalled 60 Vbeta and 13 Jbeta. Generated by immunoSEQ multiplex PCR, the TCRdb table keeps only in-frame clones and is missing some. The profile covers approximately 180,000 clones, with over 70% appearing a single time and approximately 1.5% taken by the ten largest. V shed 2 bases and J shed 5 bases, with 17 bases lying between them. The CDR3 covers 16 residues. From germline, CDR1 is SGHNT and CDR2 YYREEE (reference sequence). This TCR was recovered from a young woman in good health and CMV-seropositive. Sequencing input: PBMCs. The chain links TRBV5-4 to TRBJ2-1, with a weak D call TRBD1 (7 bases). CDR3: CASSLPLARGDNEQFF. The CDR3 bases are TGTGCCAGCAGCTTACCCCTCGCCAGGGGGGACAATGAGCAGTTCTTC.